Given below is one T cell receptor (beta chain) in context. Germline CDR1 SGHTA, CDR2 FQGTGA. The CDR3 totals 16 residues. With V trimmed by 5 bases and J by 6 bases, 6 bases remained unmatched. TCR sequencing used cDNA made by reverse transcription of extracted RNA. Clones were read by immunoSEQ multiplex PCR, and TCRdb kept only the in-frame ones, dropping some. The table includes approximately 180,000 clones, roughly 59% detected once. This record belongs to a study of CD8+ T cells in alopecia areata. Source: CD4+ T cells sorted from blood, taken at week 0. This receptor was identified in a human donor with alopecia areata. V gene TRBV7-3 combines with J gene TRBJ2-5; 16 bases are shared with TRBD2. The CDR3 loop is CASSPGLAGGRKTQYF. The DNA of the CDR3 is TGTGCCAGCAGCCCGGGACTAGCGGGGGGGCGAAAGACCCAGTACTTC.